Each of the 2 T cell receptor beta chains below was sequenced from the same sample in a study of a mutant IDH1 vaccine in newly diagnosed glioma. Generated by immunoSEQ multiplex PCR, the TCRdb table keeps only in-frame clones and is missing some. Counted here are approximately 81,000 clones, 65% to 90% occurring once; the ten biggest clones make up over 2%. Specified time point: week 23, last vaccination. Every vaccine dose comprised 300 ug of mutant IDH1 20-mer peptide plus topical imiquimod. Their antigens are not known. The material sequenced was PBMCs, taken from a glioma patient whose treatment included an IDH1 peptide vaccine. All receptors derive from a man under 40 with glioma. Some clones in this sample may be carry-over from other donors' samples.

The chain uses TRBV19 and TRBJ2-7; tentatively, D is TRBD1 or TRBD2 (5 bases each). Trimming left V 5 bases short and J 6 bases short, with 23 bases between. The CDR3 sequence is 16 residues long. Germline CDR1 and CDR2: LNHDA and SQIVND (reference sequence). CDR3 DNA: TGTGCCAGTAGTTATCGGGCCGGGACGCCAGAAGTCGAGCAGTACTTC. This encodes CASSYRAGTPEVEQYF.

This chain connects TRBV9 to TRBJ2-2; TRBD1 might be the D (5 bases). This CDR3 contains 16 residues. Trimming removed 0 bases at V and 1 base at J, with 10 bases between. Germline CDR1 and CDR2: SGDLS and YYNGEE. The CDR3 DNA is TGTGCCAGCAGCGTAGAAGGGGTCGTGAACACCGGGGAGCTGTTTTTT. This codes for CASSVEGVVNTGELFF.